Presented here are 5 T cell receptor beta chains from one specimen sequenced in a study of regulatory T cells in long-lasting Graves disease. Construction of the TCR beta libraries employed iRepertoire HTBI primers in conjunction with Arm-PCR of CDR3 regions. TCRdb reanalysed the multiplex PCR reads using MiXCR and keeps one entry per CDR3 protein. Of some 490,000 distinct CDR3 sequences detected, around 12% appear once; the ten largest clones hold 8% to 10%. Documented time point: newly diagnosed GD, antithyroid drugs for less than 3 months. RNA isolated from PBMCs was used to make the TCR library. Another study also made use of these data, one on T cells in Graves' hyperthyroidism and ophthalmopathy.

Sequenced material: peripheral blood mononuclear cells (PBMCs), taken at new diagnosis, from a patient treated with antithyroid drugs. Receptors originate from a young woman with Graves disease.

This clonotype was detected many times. CDR3 bases: TGCGCCAGCAGCTTATCCCTAGCGGTATCCTACAATGAGCAGTTCTTC. This encodes CASSLSLAVSYNEQFF. The chain uses TRBV5-1 and TRBJ2-1; TRBD2 aligns across 7 bases. V shed 2 bases, J shed 1 base, and the junction held 6 bases outside the gene matches. The CDR3 runs to 16 residues. In germline, CDR1 is SGHRS, CDR2 YFSETQ.

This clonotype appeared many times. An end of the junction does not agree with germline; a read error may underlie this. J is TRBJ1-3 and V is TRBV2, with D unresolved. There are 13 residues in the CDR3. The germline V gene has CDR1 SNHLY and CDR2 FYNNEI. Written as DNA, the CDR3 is TGTGCCAGCGGTCAGTATCCCGGAAGCACCATATATTTT. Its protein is CASGQYPGSTIYF.

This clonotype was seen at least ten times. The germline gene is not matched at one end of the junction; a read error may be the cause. The CDR3 sequence is CASSQEGGGDEQFF. The CDR3 DNA follows: TGCGCCAGCAGCCAAGAAGGTGGAGGCGATGAGCAGTTCTTC. This sequence joins TRBV5-5 and TRBJ2-1; D is possibly TRBD2 (5 bases). CDR1 and CDR2 (germline): SGHKS, YYEKEE (reference sequence). The length of the CDR3 is 14 residues.

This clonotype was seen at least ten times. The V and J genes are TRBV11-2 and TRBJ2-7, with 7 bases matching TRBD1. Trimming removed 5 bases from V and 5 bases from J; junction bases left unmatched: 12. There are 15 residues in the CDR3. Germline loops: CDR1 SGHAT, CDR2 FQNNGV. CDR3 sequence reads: CASSLGQIQGHEQYF. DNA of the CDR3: TGTGCCAGCAGCCTGGGACAGATTCAAGGCCACGAGCAGTACTTC.

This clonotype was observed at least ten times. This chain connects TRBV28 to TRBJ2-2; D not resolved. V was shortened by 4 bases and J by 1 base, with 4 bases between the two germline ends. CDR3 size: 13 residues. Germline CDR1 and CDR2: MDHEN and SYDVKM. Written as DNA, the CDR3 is TGTGCCAGCAGTTCCATGAACACCGGGGAGCTGTTTTTT. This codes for CASSSMNTGELFF. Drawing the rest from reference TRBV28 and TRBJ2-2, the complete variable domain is DVKVTQSSRYLVKRTGEKVFLECVQDMDHENMFWYRQDPGLGLRLIYFSYDVKMKEKGDIPEGYSVSREKKERFSLILESASTNQTSMYLCASSSMNTGELFFGEGSRLTVL.